The 14 T cell receptor beta chains below come from one sample, sequenced in a study of blood T cell repertoires in COVID-19. Here immunoSEQ multiplex PCR was the method, and the copy in TCRdb shows in-frame clones only, minus some. Of 95,000 to 150,000 clones listed, around 91% are singletons. Sequenced sample: peripheral blood. The origin of the receptors is a man in his 70s with active or convalescent COVID-19.

The chain is built from TRBV28 and TRBJ2-2, with 7 bases aligning to TRBD1. Germline V gene lookup returns CDR1 MDHEN and CDR2 SYDVKM. CDR3 length: 16 residues. V trimming: 5 bases; J trimming: 1 base; junction bases outside the gene matches: 7. CDR3 region: CASSAYRGRNTGELFF. For the CDR3, the DNA is TGTGCCAGCAGTGCTTACAGGGGACGGAACACCGGGGAGCTGTTTTTT.

The V call is TRBV5-1, the J call TRBJ2-7; D is possibly TRBD1 (7 bases). The V and J ends lost 0 bases and 1 base respectively, with 14 bases between them. The CDR3 totals 16 residues. Germline lookup yields CDR1 SGHRS and CDR2 YFSETQ. The DNA of the CDR3 is TGCGCCAGCAGCTTGGCTCCGACAGGGACTTCCTACGAGCAGTACTTC. As protein: CASSLAPTGTSYEQYF.

The rearrangement uses TRBV9 and TRBJ1-1; 9 nucleotides line up with TRBD1. Germline trimming cut 2 bases from V and 8 bases from J; bases unmatched to any gene: 4. The CDR3 extends over 13 amino acids. Germline V gene sequence: CDR1 SGDLS, CDR2 YYNGEE. The CDR3 DNA follows: TGTGCCAGCAGCGTCGTGACAGGGGGAGAAGCTTTCTTT. It is translated as CASSVVTGGEAFF.

The rearrangement uses TRBV19 and TRBJ2-1; perhaps TRBD2 as D (6 bases). The V and J ends lost 3 bases and 6 bases respectively, with 12 bases between them. The germline CDR1 and CDR2 sequences are LNHDA and SQIVND (reference sequence). This CDR3 has 14 residues. CDR3 DNA: TGTGCCAGTAGTATCGGGGGTTTGGGCAATGAGCAGTTCTTC. Its translation is CASSIGGLGNEQFF.

The V gene is TRBV5-5, the J gene TRBJ1-2; maybe TRBD1 (5 bases). The CDR3 has 18 amino acids. Germline-derived CDR1 and CDR2 are SGHKS and YYEKEE (reference sequence). V was pared by 0 bases and J by 2 bases, with 20 bases between. CDR3 region: CASSLAGGAGLPNYGYTF. The DNA for the CDR3 is TGTGCCAGCAGCTTGGCCGGTGGGGCAGGGTTACCGAACTATGGCTACACCTTC.

This clone showed up just once. The V call is TRBV27, the J call TRBJ2-7; D is unresolved. V was cut by 3 bases and J by 3 bases, with 9 bases left in between. The length of the CDR3 is 13 residues. CDR1 and CDR2 (germline): MNHEY, SMNVEV (reference sequence). As DNA, the CDR3 is TGTGCCAGCAGTTTTAACACCAACTACGAGCAGTACTTC. Translating it yields CASSFNTNYEQYF.

This chain links TRBV7-9 with TRBJ2-7, with 9 bases lining up with TRBD1. Germline V gene sequence: CDR1 SEHNR, CDR2 FQNEAQ (reference sequence). Trimming cost V 4 bases and J 2 bases; bases outside gene matches: 15. The CDR3 loop spans 18 amino acids. The CDR3 spells CASSSQISGTGPTYEQYF. The CDR3 region has the DNA TGTGCCAGCAGCTCGCAAATCTCCGGGACAGGGCCTACCTACGAGCAGTACTTC.

J is TRBJ1-1 and V is TRBV27; 8 bases map to TRBD1. This CDR3 contains 16 residues. Germline CDR1 is MNHEY and CDR2 is SMNVEV (reference sequence). Germline trimming cut 5 bases from V and 1 base from J; bases unmatched to any gene: 9. As DNA, the CDR3 is TGTGCCAGCAGTATCAAGGGACAGGCGACGAACACTGAAGCTTTCTTT. Protein: CASSIKGQATNTEAFF.

The gene calls are TRBV3-1 (or the pseudogene TRBV3-2) and TRBJ1-4; 8 bases are a match to TRBD1. V shed 3 bases and J 8 bases; nucleotides not matched to a gene: 8. CDR1 is LGHDT, CDR2 YNNKEL, per germline (reference sequence). The CDR3 loop spans 15 amino acids. CDR3 in amino acids: CASSQIGQGREKLFF. Here the CDR3 DNA reads TGTGCCAGCAGCCAGATTGGACAGGGTCGGGAAAAACTGTTTTTT.

The chain carries TRBV7-9 and TRBJ1-4; no reliable D call. With 5 bases removed from V and 16 bases from J, the gap between germline ends came to 20 bases. The CDR3 is made up of 13 amino acids. Per germline, CDR1 SEHNR and CDR2 FQNEAQ (reference sequence). This CDR3 is CASSPLPNIAPFF. CDR3 DNA sequence: TGTGCCAGCAGCCCCCTCCCGAACATTGCCCCGTTTTTT.

V and J are TRBV7-3 and TRBJ2-1, with TRBD1 identical over 8 bases. There are 14 residues in the CDR3. The J segment lost 9 bases and the V segment lost 5 bases, leaving 9 bases of the junction unmatched. Germline V gene lookup returns CDR1 SGHTA and CDR2 FQGTGA. The CDR3 spells CASSHTDRVSEQFF. DNA of the CDR3: TGTGCCAGCAGCCACACGGACAGGGTTAGTGAGCAGTTCTTC.

A single count supports this clone. The gene calls are TRBV5-6 and TRBJ1-5; TRBD1 is a possible D gene (5 bases). V lost 0 bases and J lost 9, with 10 bases in between. The CDR3 runs 13 residues. Germline V gene lookup returns CDR1 SGHDT and CDR2 YYEEEE. The CDR3 here is CASSLGDLSPQHF. CDR3 bases: TGTGCCAGCAGCTTGGGGGACTTATCGCCCCAGCATTTT.

V gene TRBV28 combines with J gene TRBJ2-7; tentatively, D is TRBD1 (6 bases). Germline V gene sequence: CDR1 MDHEN, CDR2 SYDVKM. V was clipped by 4 bases and J by 6 bases, with 16 bases between them. The CDR3 contains 14 residues. CDR3 in DNA: TGTGCCAGCAGTTCCCCCGGGACATCCCGCGAGCAGTACTTC. Protein: CASSSPGTSREQYF.

The chain employs TRBV28 and TRBJ1-1; 7 bases are a match to TRBD1. V was clipped by 3 bases and J by 10 bases; unmatched bases: 5. The CDR3 runs 12 residues. Germline values: CDR1 MDHEN, CDR2 SYDVKM. CDR3: CASSLWDRGAFF. In DNA form, the CDR3 reads TGTGCCAGCAGTTTGTGGGACAGAGGAGCTTTCTTT.